Listed below are T cell receptor beta chains from one sample, sequenced in a study of shared clonotypes between healthy human individuals. Only in-frame clones appear in the TCRdb table, and some are missing; sequencing was by immunoSEQ multiplex PCR. The table lists 2.3 million or so clones, more than 80% of them singletons, with about 0.41% in the top ten. Sequencing was performed on naive CD4+ T cells from PBMCs. The receptors were sampled from a man younger than 35 in good health. Some clones in this sample may be carry-over from other donors' samples. Both conserved end residues are part of each CDR3. The D gene is left open where the match is weak. Only some rows state a clone size, as once, few, many or a class for expanded clones.

CDR3 | DNA | size | V | D | J | length
CASSKRAGGPYNEQFF | TGTGCCAGCAGCAAAAGGGCGGGAGGGCCGTACAATGAGCAGTTCTTC | once | TRBV11-3 | TRBD2 | TRBJ2-1 | 16
CASTRATATNEKLFF | TGTGCCAGCACTCGGGCGACCGCAACTAATGAAAAACTGTTTTTT | - | TRBV2 | - | TRBJ1-4 | 15
CASSQLRGNTEAFF | TGTGCCAGCAGTCAATTAAGGGGGAACACTGAAGCTTTCTTT | - | TRBV2 | - | TRBJ1-1 | 14
CSTGSLSGEQYF | TGCAGCACGGGATCGCTATCGGGCGAGCAGTACTTC | - | TRBV29-1 | - | TRBJ2-7 | 12
CASKGGGSQETQYF | TGCGCCAGCAAGGGCGGGGGGAGCCAAGAGACCCAGTACTTC | - | TRBV5-1 | TRBD2 | TRBJ2-5 | 14
CASSLAGGANNSPLHF | TGTGCCAGCAGCTTAGCCGGCGGAGCGAATAATTCACCCCTCCACTTT | - | TRBV7-2 | - | TRBJ1-6 | 16
CASSGGLAGVSDTQYF | TGTGCCAGCAGCGGGGGACTAGCGGGAGTGTCAGATACGCAGTATTTT | - | TRBV9 | TRBD2 | TRBJ2-3 | 16
CASSLDRPETQYF | TGTGCCAGCAGCTTAGACAGGCCGGAGACCCAGTACTTC | - | TRBV11-2 | - | TRBJ2-5 | 13
CASSTDWGGKYEQYF | TGCGCCAGCAGCACCGACTGGGGGGGCAAATACGAGCAGTACTTC | - | TRBV5-1 | - | TRBJ2-7 | 15
CASSLLAADTQYF | TGTGCCAGCAGCTTACTAGCGGCAGATACGCAGTATTTT | - | TRBV7-3 | TRBD2 | TRBJ2-3 | 13
CATSRGTPQNTEAFF | TGTGCCACCAGCAGAGGAACACCCCAGAACACTGAAGCTTTCTTT | - | TRBV15 | - | TRBJ1-1 | 15
CSVHRGEITEAFF | TGCAGCGTTCACAGGGGGGAGATAACTGAAGCTTTCTTT | once | TRBV29-1 | TRBD1 | TRBJ1-1 | 13
CASSASNREAGNTIYF | TGTGCCAGCAGCGCCTCCAACAGGGAGGCTGGAAACACCATATATTTT | - | TRBV7-6 | - | TRBJ1-3 | 16
CASSSRASGGLTDTQYF | TGTGCCAGCAGCTCCCGGGCTAGCGGGGGCCTCACAGATACGCAGTATTTT | - | TRBV7-8 | TRBD2 | TRBJ2-3 | 17
CASSPSGLYGYTF | TGTGCCAGCAGCCCATCGGGTCTCTATGGCTACACCTTC | - | TRBV5-4 | - | TRBJ1-2 | 13
CASSFASSGANVLTF | TGTGCCAGCAGTTTTGCCAGCTCTGGGGCCAACGTCCTGACTTTC | - | TRBV28 | - | TRBJ2-6 | 15
CASSYSVQRNYGYTF | TGTGCCAGCAGTTACTCCGTTCAGAGAAACTATGGCTACACCTTC | - | TRBV6-5 | - | TRBJ1-2 | 15
CASSSLTGTGELFF | TGTGCCAGCAGTTCCCTGACAGGCACCGGGGAGCTGTTTTTT | once | TRBV6-5 | - | TRBJ2-2 | 14